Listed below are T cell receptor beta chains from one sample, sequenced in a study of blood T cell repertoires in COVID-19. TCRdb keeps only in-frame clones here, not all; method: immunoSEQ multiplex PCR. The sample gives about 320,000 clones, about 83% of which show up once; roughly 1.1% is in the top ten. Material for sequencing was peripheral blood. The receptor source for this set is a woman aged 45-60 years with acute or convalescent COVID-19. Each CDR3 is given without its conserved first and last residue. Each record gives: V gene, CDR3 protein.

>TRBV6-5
ASRIGTERSPLH
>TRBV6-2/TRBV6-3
ASSHRDRGNTQY
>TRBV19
ASSIPGQGAEGYT
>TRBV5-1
ASSLGGLSTDTQY
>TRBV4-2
ASSQDLADTGELF
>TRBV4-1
ASSYSGANVLT
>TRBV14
ASSLNSGANVLT
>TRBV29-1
SVAGTTNQPQH
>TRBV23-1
ASSHPGWETQY
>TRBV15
ATSRGETYNEQF
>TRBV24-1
ATSDQRQGSTGELF
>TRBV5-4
ASSLAKGLNEQF
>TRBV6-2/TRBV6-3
ASSPGNTEAF
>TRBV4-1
ASSLLTSGVTDTQY